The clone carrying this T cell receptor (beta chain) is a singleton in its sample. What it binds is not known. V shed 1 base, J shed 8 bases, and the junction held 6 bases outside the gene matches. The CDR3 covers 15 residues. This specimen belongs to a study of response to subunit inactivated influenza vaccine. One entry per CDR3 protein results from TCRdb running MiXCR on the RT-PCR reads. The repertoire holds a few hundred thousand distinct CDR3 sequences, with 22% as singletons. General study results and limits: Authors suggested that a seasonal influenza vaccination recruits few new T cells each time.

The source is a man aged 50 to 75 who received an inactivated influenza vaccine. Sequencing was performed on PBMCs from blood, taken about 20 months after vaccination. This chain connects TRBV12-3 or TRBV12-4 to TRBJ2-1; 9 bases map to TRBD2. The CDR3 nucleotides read TGTGCCAGCAGTTTAGGCGGGGGGGCTTCATATGAGCAGTTCTTC. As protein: CASSLGGGASYEQFF.